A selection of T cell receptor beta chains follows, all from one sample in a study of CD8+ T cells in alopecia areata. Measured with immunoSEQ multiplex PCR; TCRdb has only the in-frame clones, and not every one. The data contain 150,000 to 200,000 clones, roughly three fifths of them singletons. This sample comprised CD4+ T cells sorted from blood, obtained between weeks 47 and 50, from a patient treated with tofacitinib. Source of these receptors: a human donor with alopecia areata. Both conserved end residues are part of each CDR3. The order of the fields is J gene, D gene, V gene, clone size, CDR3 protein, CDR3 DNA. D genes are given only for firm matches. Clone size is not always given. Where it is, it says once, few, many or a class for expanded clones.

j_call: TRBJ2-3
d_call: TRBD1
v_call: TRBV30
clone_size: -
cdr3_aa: CAWTLGGPGQGDTDTQYF
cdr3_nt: TGTGCCTGGACCTTAGGTGGGCCGGGACAGGGGGACACAGATACGCAGTATTTT

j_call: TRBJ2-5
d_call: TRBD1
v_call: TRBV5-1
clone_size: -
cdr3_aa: CASSLPSVVGQGDQETQYF
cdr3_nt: TGCGCCAGCAGCCTACCTTCTGTCGTGGGACAGGGAGACCAAGAGACCCAGTACTTC

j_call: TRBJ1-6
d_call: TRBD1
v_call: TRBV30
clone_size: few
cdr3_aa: CACDRAHNSPLHF
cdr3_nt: TGTGCCTGCGACAGGGCACATAATTCACCCCTCCACTTT

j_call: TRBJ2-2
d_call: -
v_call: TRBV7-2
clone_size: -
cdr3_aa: CASSSLSTGELFF
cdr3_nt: TGTGCCAGCAGCTCACTCAGCACCGGGGAGCTGTTTTTT

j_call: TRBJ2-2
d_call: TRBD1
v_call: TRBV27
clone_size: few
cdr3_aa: CATSDRTTGELFF
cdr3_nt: TGTGCCACCTCGGACAGGACCACCGGGGAGCTGTTTTTT

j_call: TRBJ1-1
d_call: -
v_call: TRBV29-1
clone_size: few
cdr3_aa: CSTRTVNTEAFF
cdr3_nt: TGCAGCACGAGGACGGTGAACACTGAAGCTTTCTTT

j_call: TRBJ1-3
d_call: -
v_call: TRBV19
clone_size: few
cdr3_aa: CASTRTARNTIYF
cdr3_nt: TGTGCCAGTACCCGGACAGCGCGTAACACCATATATTTT

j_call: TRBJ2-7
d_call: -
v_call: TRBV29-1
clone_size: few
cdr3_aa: CSVDRGYEQYF
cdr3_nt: TGCAGCGTTGATAGGGGGTACGAGCAGTACTTC

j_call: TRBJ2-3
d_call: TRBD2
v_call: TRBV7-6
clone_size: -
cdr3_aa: CASSTGGGREGTQYF
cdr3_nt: TGTGCCAGCAGCACAGGTGGTGGCAGGGAGGGTACGCAGTATTTT

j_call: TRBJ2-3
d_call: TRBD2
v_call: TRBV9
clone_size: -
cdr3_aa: CASSAGTSRDTQYF
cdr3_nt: TGTGCCAGCAGCGCAGGGACTAGCAGGGATACGCAGTATTTT

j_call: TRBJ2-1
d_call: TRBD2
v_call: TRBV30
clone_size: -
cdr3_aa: CAWSPGLAGISEQFF
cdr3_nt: TGTGCCTGGAGTCCGGGACTAGCGGGGATAAGTGAGCAGTTCTTC

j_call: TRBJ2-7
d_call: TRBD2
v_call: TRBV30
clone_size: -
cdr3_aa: CAWRERGGSNEQYF
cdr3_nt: TGTGCCTGGAGAGAGCGGGGGGGCTCCAACGAGCAGTACTTC

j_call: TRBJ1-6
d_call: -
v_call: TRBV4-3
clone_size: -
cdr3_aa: CASSRRRTEANSPLHF
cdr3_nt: TGCGCCAGCAGCCGTCGAAGGACGGAGGCGAATTCACCCCTCCACTTT

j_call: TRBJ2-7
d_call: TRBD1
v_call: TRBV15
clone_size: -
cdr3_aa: CATSRDREIAEQYF
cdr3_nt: TGTGCCACCAGCAGGGACAGGGAGATCGCCGAGCAGTACTTC

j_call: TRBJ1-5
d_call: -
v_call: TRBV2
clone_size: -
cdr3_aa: CASSELSGGNQPQHF
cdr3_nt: TGTGCCAGCAGTGAATTGTCAGGGGGCAATCAGCCCCAGCATTTT

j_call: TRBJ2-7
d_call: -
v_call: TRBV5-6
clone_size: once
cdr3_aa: CASSLVSESYEQYF
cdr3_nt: TGTGCCAGCAGCTTGGTATCCGAGTCCTACGAGCAGTACTTC

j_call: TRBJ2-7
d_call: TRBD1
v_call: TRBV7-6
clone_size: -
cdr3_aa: CASSLPSGTAPYEQYF
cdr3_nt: TGTGCCAGCAGCCTGCCTTCCGGGACAGCACCCTACGAGCAGTACTTC

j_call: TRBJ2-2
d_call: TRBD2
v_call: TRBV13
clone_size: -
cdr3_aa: CASSSRLAAVYTGELFF
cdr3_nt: TGTGCCAGCAGCTCGCGACTAGCGGCGGTGTACACCGGGGAGCTGTTTTTT

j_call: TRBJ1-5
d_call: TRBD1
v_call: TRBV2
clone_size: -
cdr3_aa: CASRRDRGYNQPQHF
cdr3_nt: TGTGCCAGCAGAAGAGACAGGGGATACAATCAGCCCCAGCATTTT

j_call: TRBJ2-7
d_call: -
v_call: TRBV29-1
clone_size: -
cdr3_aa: CSVAWGYEQYF
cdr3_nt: TGCAGCGTTGCGTGGGGATACGAGCAGTACTTC

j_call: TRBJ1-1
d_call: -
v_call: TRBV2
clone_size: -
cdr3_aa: CASSGPWNTEAFF
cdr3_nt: TGTGCCAGCAGCGGACCCTGGAACACTGAAGCTTTCTTT

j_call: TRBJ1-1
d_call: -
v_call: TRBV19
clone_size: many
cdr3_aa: CASSIWGMSTEAFF
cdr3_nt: TGTGCCAGTAGTATTTGGGGAATGAGTACTGAAGCTTTCTTT

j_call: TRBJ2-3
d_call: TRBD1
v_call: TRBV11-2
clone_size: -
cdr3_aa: CASSRDRGDTDTQYF
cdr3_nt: TGTGCCAGCAGCCGGGACAGGGGGGACACAGATACGCAGTATTTT

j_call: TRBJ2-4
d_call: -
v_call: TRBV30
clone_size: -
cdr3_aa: CAWSGLDREATKNIQYF
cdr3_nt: TGTGCCTGGAGTGGACTAGACAGGGAGGCTACCAAAAACATTCAGTACTTC

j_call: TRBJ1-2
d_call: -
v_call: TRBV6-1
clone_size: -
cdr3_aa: CASSATPGANYGYTF
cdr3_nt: TGTGCCAGCAGTGCCACACCCGGGGCTAACTATGGCTACACCTTC

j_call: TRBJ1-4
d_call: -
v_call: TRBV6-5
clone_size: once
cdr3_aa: CASTTRGANEKLFF
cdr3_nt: TGTGCCAGCACCACGAGGGGAGCTAATGAAAAACTGTTTTTT

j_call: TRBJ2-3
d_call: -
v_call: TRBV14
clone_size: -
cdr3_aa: CASSRVGLTDTQYF
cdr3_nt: TGTGCCAGCAGCCGGGTGGGGCTCACAGATACGCAGTATTTT

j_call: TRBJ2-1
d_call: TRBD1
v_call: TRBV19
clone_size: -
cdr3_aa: CASSIRDRSNNEQFF
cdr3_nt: TGTGCCAGTAGTATTCGGGACAGGTCGAACAATGAGCAGTTCTTC

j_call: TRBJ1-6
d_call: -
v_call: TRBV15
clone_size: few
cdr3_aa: CATSRDQVSDLTLHF
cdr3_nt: TGTGCCACCAGCAGAGATCAGGTGTCGGACCTTACCCTCCACTTT

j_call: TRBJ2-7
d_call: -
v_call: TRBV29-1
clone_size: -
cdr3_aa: CSVEGTPEQYF
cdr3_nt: TGCAGCGTTGAAGGGACACCCGAGCAGTACTTC

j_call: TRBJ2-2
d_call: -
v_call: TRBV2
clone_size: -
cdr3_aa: CASSKDGSSGELFF
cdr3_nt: TGTGCCAGCAGTAAGGACGGGAGTTCCGGGGAGCTGTTTTTT

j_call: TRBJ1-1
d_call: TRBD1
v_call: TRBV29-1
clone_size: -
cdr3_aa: CSVVGTGGNTEAFF
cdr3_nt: TGCAGCGTGGTCGGGACAGGGGGAAATACTGAAGCTTTCTTT

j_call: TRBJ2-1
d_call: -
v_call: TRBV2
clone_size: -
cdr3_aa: CASSGQGRDEQFF
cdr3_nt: TGTGCCAGCAGTGGTCAGGGAAGGGATGAGCAGTTCTTC

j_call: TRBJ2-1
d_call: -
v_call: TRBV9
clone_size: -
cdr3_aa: CASSVALARLGENEQFF
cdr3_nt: TGTGCCAGCAGCGTAGCGCTAGCGAGGTTGGGGGAAAATGAGCAGTTCTTC

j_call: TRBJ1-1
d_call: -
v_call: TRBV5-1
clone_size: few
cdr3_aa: CASSLGSVNTEAFF
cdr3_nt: TGCGCCAGCAGCTTGGGGTCGGTGAACACTGAAGCTTTCTTT

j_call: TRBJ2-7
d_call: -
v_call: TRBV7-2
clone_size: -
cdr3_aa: CASSLDGVASYEQYF
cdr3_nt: TGTGCCAGCAGCTTAGATGGGGTGGCGTCCTACGAGCAGTACTTC

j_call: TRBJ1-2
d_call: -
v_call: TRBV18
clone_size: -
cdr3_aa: CASSPPTDYGYTF
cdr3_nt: TGTGCCAGCTCACCACCGACGGACTATGGCTACACCTTC

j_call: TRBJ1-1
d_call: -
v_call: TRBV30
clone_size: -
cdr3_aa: CAWTGALFGYTEAFF
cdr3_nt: TGTGCCTGGACCGGGGCTCTCTTTGGGTACACTGAAGCTTTCTTT

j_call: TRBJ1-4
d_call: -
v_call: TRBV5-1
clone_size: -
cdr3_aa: CASSLGQNEKLFF
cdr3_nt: TGCGCCAGCAGCTTGGGACAGAATGAAAAACTGTTTTTT

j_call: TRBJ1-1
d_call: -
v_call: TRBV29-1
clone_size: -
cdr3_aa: CSVVVTTEAFF
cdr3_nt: TGCAGCGTTGTGGTAACGACTGAAGCTTTCTTT

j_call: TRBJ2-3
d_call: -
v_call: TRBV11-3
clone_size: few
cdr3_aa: CASSLDLGTDTQYF
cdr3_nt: TGTGCCAGCAGCTTAGATTTGGGCACAGATACGCAGTATTTT

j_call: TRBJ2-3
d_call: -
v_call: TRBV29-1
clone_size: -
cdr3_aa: CSVGGRVFPDTQYF
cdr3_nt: TGCAGCGTTGGGGGCAGGGTGTTTCCAGATACGCAGTATTTT

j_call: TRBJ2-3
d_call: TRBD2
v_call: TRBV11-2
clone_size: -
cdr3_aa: CASSLDTGGPHTQYF
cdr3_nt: TGTGCCAGCAGCTTAGATACGGGGGGGCCCCATACGCAGTATTTT

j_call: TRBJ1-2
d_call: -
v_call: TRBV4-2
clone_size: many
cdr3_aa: CASSTPFQRVKDYGYTF
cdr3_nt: TGTGCCAGCAGCACCCCCTTCCAGAGGGTGAAAGACTATGGCTACACCTTC

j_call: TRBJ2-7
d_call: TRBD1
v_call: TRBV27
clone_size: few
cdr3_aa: CASSLTRDRGGEQYF
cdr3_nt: TGTGCCAGCAGTTTAACCCGGGACAGGGGGGGCGAGCAGTACTTC